This TCR beta chain emerged from a study of T cells after yellow fever vaccination. There are 18 residues in the CDR3. The germline V gene encodes CDR1 SGHDN and CDR2 FVKESK. The J segment lost 2 bases and the V segment lost 3 bases, leaving 9 bases of the junction unmatched. One entry per CDR3 protein, called by TCRdb with MiXCR from the 5' RACE reads. The repertoire holds tens of thousands of distinct CDR3 sequences, with around 3.5% as singletons. This clonotype was recorded many times. The chain carries TRBV14 and TRBJ2-3; 12 nucleotides line up with TRBD2. The sequences come from PBMCs, either bulk or a sorted T-cell subset (CD4+, CD8+, memory, or dextramer-sorted; not recorded which), collected roughly 47 days after the first yellow fever vaccination. The source of this sequence is a man aged 18 to 30 who received the YFV17D yellow fever vaccine. DNA of the CDR3: TGTGCCAGCAGCCAGCGCCCCGGACTAGCGGGGACCACAGATACGCAGTATTTT. Translated, it gives CASSQRPGLAGTTDTQYF.